Listed below are T cell receptor beta chains from one sample, sequenced in a study of shared clonotypes between healthy human individuals. Data came from immunoSEQ multiplex PCR; TCRdb stores just in-frame clones and leaves some out. In the table there are roughly 300,000 clones, roughly 80% of which are singletons. Sequencing input: memory CD4+ T cells sorted from blood. These receptors all stem from a man aged 30 to 39 in good health. Each CDR3 is given with its conserved first and last residue. Fields, in order: D gene, clone size, J gene, V gene, CDR3 protein, CDR3 DNA. D genes are given only for firm matches. Clone size is given for some rows only: seen once, a few or many times, or a class if the clone is expanded.

.	.	TRBJ1-1	TRBV14	CASSRRPTANTEAFF	TGTGCCAGCAGCCGCCGTCCGACGGCGAACACTGAAGCTTTCTTT
.	.	TRBJ2-3	TRBV2	CASRRNTDTQYF	TGTGCCAGCAGGAGGAACACAGATACGCAGTATTTT
.	.	TRBJ1-6	TRBV5-1	CASSLALGGPGSPLHF	TGCGCCAGCAGCTTGGCCCTCGGCGGCCCAGGTTCACCCCTCCACTTT
TRBD2	.	TRBJ2-1	TRBV7-9	CASSRTSGGSGEQFF	TGTGCCAGCAGCCGGACTAGCGGGGGGTCTGGTGAGCAGTTCTTC
TRBD1	few	TRBJ1-2	TRBV6-1	CASTKTGGWDGYTF	TGTGCCAGCACGAAGACAGGGGGCTGGGATGGCTACACCTTC
TRBD1	few	TRBJ1-3	TRBV2	CASRSRTGASGNTIYF	TGTGCCAGCAGGAGCAGGACAGGAGCGTCTGGAAACACCATATATTTT
.	few	TRBJ2-3	TRBV27	CASRRTGFVGTDTQYF	TGTGCCAGCAGAAGAACAGGGTTCGTGGGCACAGATACGCAGTATTTT
TRBD1	.	TRBJ1-2	TRBV9	CASSAKDRGDGYTF	TGTGCCAGCAGCGCCAAAGACAGGGGCGATGGCTACACCTTC
.	.	TRBJ2-1	TRBV5-4	CASSLGAGEQFF	TGTGCCAGCAGCTTGGGGGCAGGTGAGCAGTTCTTC
.	.	TRBJ1-3	TRBV2	CASSDRGNTIYF	TGTGCCAGCAGTGATCGGGGAAACACCATATATTTT
.	once	TRBJ2-7	TRBV5-4	CASSFGQLVYEQYF	TGTGCCAGCAGCTTTGGACAATTAGTCTACGAGCAGTACTTC
.	.	TRBJ2-3	TRBV7-6	CASSLGDSRVQYF	TGTGCCAGCAGCTTAGGTGATAGCCGAGTGCAGTATTTT
.	once	TRBJ1-3	TRBV10-3	CAISESMPGAASGNTIYF	TGTGCCATCAGTGAGTCGATGCCGGGGGCCGCCTCTGGAAACACCATATATTTT
.	once	TRBJ2-7	TRBV11-3	CASSLGASSGEQYF	TGTGCCAGCAGCCTAGGGGCCAGTTCAGGCGAGCAGTACTTC
TRBD1	many	TRBJ2-5	TRBV4-1	CASSQGDRDRGETQYF	TGCGCCAGCAGCCAAGGAGACCGGGACAGGGGGGAGACCCAGTACTTC
.	.	TRBJ2-5	TRBV2	CASSLGGAQYF	TGTGCCAGCAGCCTCGGAGGGGCCCAGTACTTC
.	.	TRBJ1-5	TRBV28	CASSRDLQPQHF	TGTGCCAGCAGCCGGGACCTTCAGCCCCAGCATTTT
.	.	TRBJ2-1	TRBV14	CASSPYTGWTNEQFF	TGTGCCAGCAGCCCCTACACAGGGTGGACCAATGAGCAGTTCTTC
.	.	TRBJ1-1	TRBV5-1	CASSLGVGSMNTEAFF	TGCGCCAGCAGCTTGGGGGTGGGCTCCATGAACACTGAAGCTTTCTTT
.	.	TRBJ1-5	TRBV6-6	CASSTRDLSNQPQHF	TGTGCCAGCAGTACGCGAGACCTTAGCAATCAGCCCCAGCATTTT
.	.	TRBJ2-1	TRBV4-2	CASSREVSGSYNEQFF	TGTGCCAGCAGCCGTGAGGTTAGCGGCTCCTACAATGAGCAGTTCTTC
TRBD2	.	TRBJ2-1	TRBV7-9	CASSLALAGSYNEQFF	TGTGCCAGCAGCTTAGCCCTAGCGGGTTCCTACAATGAGCAGTTCTTC
TRBD2	.	TRBJ2-3	TRBV5-6	CASSVVRTSGRRSTDTQYF	TGTGCCAGCAGCGTCGTCAGGACTAGCGGGAGAAGGAGCACAGATACGCAGTATTTT
TRBD2	.	TRBJ2-4	TRBV7-8	CASSAHGGGLAGIAKNIQYF	TGTGCCAGCAGCGCCCACGGAGGGGGACTAGCGGGGATAGCCAAAAACATTCAGTACTTC
.	few	TRBJ2-1	TRBV28	CASSGRREQFF	TGTGCCAGCAGTGGCCGGCGGGAGCAGTTCTTC
TRBD2	.	TRBJ2-5	TRBV18	CASSQPRAQAGGETQYF	TGTGCCAGCTCCCAACCCCGCGCTCAAGCGGGAGGAGAGACCCAGTACTTC
TRBD2	.	TRBJ2-1	TRBV7-2	CASSLVSGSSYNEQFF	TGTGCCAGCAGCTTAGTCAGCGGGAGCTCCTACAATGAGCAGTTCTTC
.	.	TRBJ2-4	TRBV5-1	CASTLQGKGGNIQYF	TGCGCCAGCACTCTCCAAGGTAAAGGAGGAAACATTCAGTACTTC
.	.	TRBJ1-3	TRBV6-6	CASSLRGPGSGNTIYF	TGTGCCAGCTCACTCCGGGGCCCCGGGAGTGGAAACACCATATATTTT
.	few	TRBJ1-1	TRBV28	CASSPHGGFTEAFF	TGTGCCAGCAGTCCCCACGGGGGGTTCACTGAAGCTTTCTTT
.	.	TRBJ2-1	TRBV7-9	CASSIDEQFF	TGTGCCAGCAGTATTGATGAGCAGTTCTTC
.	.	TRBJ2-7	TRBV6-1	CASSVRAYGYEQYF	TGTGCCAGCAGTGTCAGGGCCTACGGATACGAGCAGTACTTC
.	.	TRBJ2-7	TRBV19	CASNPQGAHEQYF	TGTGCCAGTAATCCCCAGGGAGCCCACGAGCAGTACTTC
.	.	TRBJ1-2	TRBV10-3	CAINGGGIYGYTF	TGTGCCATCAATGGGGGCGGAATCTATGGCTACACCTTC
.	.	TRBJ2-3	TRBV25-1	CASSEGHGVRSSTDTQYF	TGTGCCAGCAGTGAAGGCCATGGAGTAAGAAGTAGCACAGATACGCAGTATTTT
.	.	TRBJ2-7	TRBV21-1	CASSSGGLTNAYEQYF	TGTGCCAGCAGCTCCGGGGGTCTGACAAATGCCTACGAGCAGTACTTC
.	.	TRBJ2-1	TRBV5-1	CASSLGGNLRYNEQFF	TGCGCCAGCAGCTTGGGTGGGAACCTACGCTACAATGAGCAGTTCTTC
TRBD1	few	TRBJ1-2	TRBV28	CASSQRNRDRILGYTF	TGTGCCAGCAGCCAGCGGAACCGGGACAGGATATTGGGCTACACCTTC
.	.	TRBJ2-7	TRBV11-2	CASSSTGPEQYF	TGTGCCAGCAGCTCCACAGGTCCCGAGCAGTACTTC
.	once	TRBJ2-1	TRBV15	CATSRYLSGRTAFGLDEQFF	TGTGCCACCAGCAGATACCTGTCGGGACGGACCGCTTTTGGCTTAGATGAGCAGTTCTTC
TRBD2	.	TRBJ2-3	TRBV30	CAWRGIGRGGDTQYF	TGTGCCTGGCGAGGGATCGGGAGGGGTGGTGATACGCAGTATTTT
TRBD1	.	TRBJ1-5	TRBV6-1	CASRDRGSNQPQHF	TGTGCCAGCAGGGACAGGGGGAGCAATCAGCCCCAGCATTTT
TRBD2	.	TRBJ2-7	TRBV7-6	CASSPGGGAGGLEQYF	TGTGCCAGCAGCCCCGGGGGTGGGGCGGGAGGGCTCGAGCAGTACTTC
TRBD2	.	TRBJ2-3	TRBV5-1	CASSPGTRTDTQYF	TGCGCCAGCAGCCCAGGGACTAGGACAGATACGCAGTATTTT